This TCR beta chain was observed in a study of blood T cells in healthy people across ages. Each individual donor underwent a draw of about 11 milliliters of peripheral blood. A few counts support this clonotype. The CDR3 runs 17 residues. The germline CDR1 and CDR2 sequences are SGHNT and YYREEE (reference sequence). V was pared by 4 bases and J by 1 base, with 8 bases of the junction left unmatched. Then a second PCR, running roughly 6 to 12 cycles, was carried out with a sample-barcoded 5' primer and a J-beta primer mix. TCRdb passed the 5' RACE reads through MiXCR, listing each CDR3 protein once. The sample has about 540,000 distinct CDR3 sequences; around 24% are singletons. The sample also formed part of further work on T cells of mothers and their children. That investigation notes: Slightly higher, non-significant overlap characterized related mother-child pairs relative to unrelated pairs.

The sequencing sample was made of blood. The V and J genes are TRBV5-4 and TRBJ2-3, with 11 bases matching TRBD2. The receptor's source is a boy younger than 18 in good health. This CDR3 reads CASSRGLAEIRTDTQYF. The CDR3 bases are TGTGCCAGCAGCAGGGGACTAGCGGAGATTCGCACAGATACGCAGTATTTT.